This T cell receptor beta chain was observed in a study of blood T cells in healthy people across ages (dated by TCRdb to 2014 to 2015). For context, the study as a whole: In model experiments, template switching captured roughly one uniquely barcoded TCR beta cDNA molecule for every two T cells. Age-related changes in TCR beta repertoire diversity were measured in the study by deep sequencing normalized with unique cDNA molecular identifiers. The donors were divided into four age groups: young (average around 16 years), middle-aged (approximately 39), aged (roughly 66) and long-lived (around 80). To avoid experimental bias, donors of different ages were distributed randomly across sequencing lanes. The study analyzed two additional independent replicas of 1 million unique cDNA reads from the same blood draw for two donors, one aged 18 to 29 and one aged 80 or older. What the research found in general, with its limitations: The long-lived group showed more naive CD4+ T cells, fewer expanded clones and increased TCR diversity than the aged group, suggesting age selection. Conclusive comparison of naive and antigen-experienced compartments was prevented by the profiling of bulk unsorted PBMCs. Observed TCR beta diversity correlated strongly with the percentage of naive T cells measured by flow cytometry. Donor CMV infection status was unknown, potentially confounding age-related changes in expanded clonotypes. Observed TCR beta diversity per million T cells fell roughly linearly with age, and a significant reduction was already apparent by age roughly 40. Estimates of total diversity from one million sequenced T cells were regarded as lower bounds and underestimates.

The method behind the library was 5' RACE. Instrument on record: Illumina HiSeq 2500. A second roughly 6 to 12 cycle PCR used a sample-barcoded 5' primer and a J-beta primer mix. Each TCR beta cDNA molecule received a unique molecular identifier from a template-switch 5' adaptor carrying 12 random nucleotides. Each sample yielded at least 2.5 million CDR3-containing paired-end reads. First-strand cDNA synthesis was performed from all RNA using the Mint cDNA synthesis kit, with priming by a TRBC-specific oligonucleotide. Following uracil-DNA glycosylase treatment, all cDNA underwent a first 18-cycle PCR with the universal primers M1SS and BC2_uni_R. The study's processing was this. Normalization of each sample was performed by random selection of 1 million high-quality reads, each carrying a distinct molecular identifier. Reads sharing molecular identifiers were discarded rather than binned into consensus sequences. MiTCR, run with a Q25 quality threshold and the strictest error-elimination algorithm, handled CDR3 identification, clonotype clustering and error correction. A nonparametric unseen species model with Euler transformation was used to estimate a lower bound on total TCR beta diversity. TCRdb passed the public sequencing reads through fastp at Q25 and MiXCR, retaining productive beta sequences. Rows with a matching CDR3 protein are joined into one entry that keeps the most common DNA and genes. In this record, the V and J calls reflect TCRdb's handling and not the investigators' own analysis. This sample comprises 450,000 to 700,000 distinct CDR3 sequences, roughly 28% of them detected only once. The ten largest clones take up about a fifth of the sample.

The germline V gene specifies WSHSY as CDR1 and SAAADI as CDR2. The cysteine opens and the phenylalanine closes a CDR3 of 13 amino acids. Only the CDR3 DNA is retained, 39 bases long and in frame from the first base. Relative to germline, V is 0 bases shorter and J is 4 bases shorter, with 4 bases between their ends. In regard to this clonotype: Its antigen has not been determined. Base qualities are missing; no much larger clone stands one base away.

The roughly 39 donors, aged about 6 to 100 years, were systemically healthy Caucasian individuals from Russia. Around 9.8 milliliters of peripheral blood were collected from each donor into EDTA-treated Vacutainer tubes. Ficoll-Paque density-gradient centrifugation was used to isolate PBMCs, with at least 7 million obtained per sample. Trizol reagent was used to extract total RNA from the PBMCs, yielding at least 5.5 micrograms per sample. Naive CD45RAhigh/CD27high T cell percentages were measured by flow cytometry on a PBMC aliquot from every donor. This TCR came from a woman in her 70s in good health. The chain employs TRBV10-2 and TRBJ2-1, with an unclear D gene assignment. The source material was blood. This receptor has the CDR3 CASSESQYNEQFF. Here is the DNA: TGCGCCAGCAGTGAGTCACAATACAATGAGCAGTTCTTC.